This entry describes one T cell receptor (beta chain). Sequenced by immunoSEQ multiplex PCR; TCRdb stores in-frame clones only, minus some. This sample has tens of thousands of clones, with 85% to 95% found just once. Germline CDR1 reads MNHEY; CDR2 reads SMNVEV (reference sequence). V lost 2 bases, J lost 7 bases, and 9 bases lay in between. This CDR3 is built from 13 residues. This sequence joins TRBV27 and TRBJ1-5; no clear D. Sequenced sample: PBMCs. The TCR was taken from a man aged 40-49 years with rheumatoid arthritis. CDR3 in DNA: TGTGCCAGCAGTTTAGAACACTACCAGCCCCAGCATTTT. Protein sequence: CASSLEHYQPQHF.